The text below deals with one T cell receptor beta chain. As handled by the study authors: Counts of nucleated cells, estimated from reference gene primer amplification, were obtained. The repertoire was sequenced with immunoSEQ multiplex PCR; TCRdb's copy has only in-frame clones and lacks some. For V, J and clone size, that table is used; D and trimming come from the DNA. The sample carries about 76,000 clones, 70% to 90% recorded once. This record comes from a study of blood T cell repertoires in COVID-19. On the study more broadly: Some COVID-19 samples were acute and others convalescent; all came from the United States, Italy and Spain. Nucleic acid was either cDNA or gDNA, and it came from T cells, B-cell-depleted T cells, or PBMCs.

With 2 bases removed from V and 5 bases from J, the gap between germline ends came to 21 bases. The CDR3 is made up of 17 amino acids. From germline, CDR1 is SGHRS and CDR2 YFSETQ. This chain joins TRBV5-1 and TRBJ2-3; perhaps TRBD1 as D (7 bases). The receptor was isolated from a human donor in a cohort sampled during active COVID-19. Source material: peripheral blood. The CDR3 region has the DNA TGCGCCAGCAGCTTAACGGGGGACAGACCGGGACTAGATACGCAGTATTTT. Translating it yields CASSLTGDRPGLDTQYF.